This T cell receptor (beta chain) emerged from a study of CD8 T cells in Susac syndrome. The authors reverse transcribed roughly 0.5 to 1 ug RNA with random hexamers. Multiplex PCR with immunoSEQ amplified the TCR beta CDR3 across 54 Vbeta and 13 Jbeta. A single record per CDR3 protein comes from TCRdb applying MiXCR to the immunoSEQ multiplex PCR reads. Of 75,000 to 95,000 distinct CDR3 sequences listed, 95% to 97% are singletons. Germline lookup yields CDR1 DFQATT and CDR2 SNEGSKA (reference sequence). The CDR3 is made up of 15 amino acids. The J segment lost 5 bases and the V segment lost 1 base, leaving 10 bases of the junction unmatched.

This clonotype originated in a human donor with Susac syndrome. The chain joins TRBV20-1 to TRBJ2-7; 8 bases are a match to TRBD2. The sequenced sample consisted of CD8+ T cells from PBMCs. CDR3 DNA sequence: TGCAGTGCTAGAGTTCTACGCGGGGGGCCCCACGAGCAGTACTTC. It codes for CSARVLRGGPHEQYF.